Described below is a single T cell receptor (beta chain) sequence and its context. Its antigen is not known. The sorted-subset replicate PCRs were given 150 to 250 ng DNA, which is tens of thousands of T cell genomes. Repertoires were generated with immunoSEQ multiplex PCR, while TCRdb's copy carries only in-frame clones and drops some. The sample gives about 1 million clones, roughly 80% of which show up once; 1.4% is in the top ten. The data are from a study of shared clonotypes between healthy human individuals. Study conclusions and caveats: The diversity represented, both genetic and in exposure history, was limited by few donors.

Trimming stripped 3 bases from V and 6 bases from J, with 7 bases between. The CDR3 length is 12 residues. CDR1 KGHSH and CDR2 LQKENI come from the germline V gene. V and J are TRBV18 and TRBJ2-3, with D possibly TRBD1 on 5 matching bases. What was sequenced was memory CD4+ T cells sorted from blood. Subset specified: CD45RA-negative fraction. The clonotype was recovered from a man aged 18 to 30 in good health. The CDR3 here is CASSPNRDTQYF. CDR3 nucleotides: TGTGCCAGCTCACCGAACAGGGATACGCAGTATTTT.